This TCR beta chain comes out of a study of molecular identifiers for immune sequencing clone quantification. The bulk TCR libraries were made with methods described before and with listed TCR primers. One entry per CDR3 protein results from TCRdb running MiXCR on the PCR reads. The sample gives 300,000 to 400,000 distinct CDR3 sequences, 20% to 25% of which show up once; under 0.95% is in the top ten. The length of the CDR3 is 15 residues. J gave up 2 bases and V 3 bases, and 5 bases lay outside the gene matches. Libraries from naive CD8 cells were generated from roughly 18,000 to 920,000 sorted cells (with 10%, 30% or 50% RNA). Sorting was used to obtain naive CD8 T cells (CD8+CD4-CCR7+CD45RA+). Findings and limits, study-wide: Over 99% of effector molecules, yet under 1% of naive-cell molecules, were held by clones above 20 RNA copies.

Ten or more counts support this clonotype. No antigen is known for it. The receptor comes from a human donor in good health. Some libraries in this study had Jurkat cell RNA spiked in. The gene calls are TRBV12-3 or TRBV12-4 and TRBJ2-3; 7 nucleotides agree with TRBD2. The sample was naive CD8+ T cells from blood, with Jurkat cell RNA spiked in. Specified subset: FACS-sorted CD8+CD4-CCR7+CD45RA+ naive T cells. The CDR3 region has the DNA TGTGCCAGCAGTTTGAGGGGAGGGCCCACAGATACGCAGTATTTT. It specifies CASSLRGGPTDTQYF.